This is a list of T cell receptor beta chains from one sample in a study of cytomegalovirus exposure and HLA in healthy donors. Clones were read by immunoSEQ multiplex PCR, and TCRdb kept only the in-frame ones, dropping some. The sample contains roughly 65,000 clones, 80% of which appear only once. The specimen was PBMCs. Every receptor here comes from a woman aged 25 to 39 in good health and CMV-seronegative. The CDR3 runs from the conserved cysteine through the conserved F or W. D genes are given only for firm matches. Rows give clone size only sometimes, using once, few, many, or a class for an expanded clone.

v_call: TRBV6-5
j_call: TRBJ2-1
clone_size: -
cdr3_length: 13
d_call: TRBD2
cdr3_nt: TGTGCCAGCGCAGCGGGGGGATACAATGAGCAGTTCTTC
cdr3_aa: CASAAGGYNEQFF

v_call: TRBV9
j_call: TRBJ1-1
clone_size: -
cdr3_length: 13
d_call: TRBD1
cdr3_nt: TGTGCCAGCAGCGCTACAGGGGTCTCTGAAGCTTTCTTT
cdr3_aa: CASSATGVSEAFF

v_call: TRBV1
j_call: TRBJ1-3
clone_size: -
cdr3_length: 18
d_call: -
cdr3_nt: TGCACCAGCAGCCAAGATGAAGGGGCCAGGGGGCCTGGAAACACCATATATTTT
cdr3_aa: CTSSQDEGARGPGNTIYF

v_call: TRBV14
j_call: TRBJ1-1
clone_size: -
cdr3_length: 15
d_call: TRBD1
cdr3_nt: TGTGCCAGCAGCTCGGACAGGCTCCTAAGGACTGAAGCTTTCTTT
cdr3_aa: CASSSDRLLRTEAFF

v_call: TRBV29-1
j_call: TRBJ2-7
clone_size: -
cdr3_length: 14
d_call: TRBD1
cdr3_nt: TGCAGCGTTGACCCGGGACAGGGAGATGCCGAGCAGTACTTC
cdr3_aa: CSVDPGQGDAEQYF

v_call: TRBV6-5
j_call: TRBJ2-1
clone_size: -
cdr3_length: 15
d_call: TRBD2
cdr3_nt: TGTGCCAGCAGTTACCAAAGCGGGAGTATCGATGAGCAGTTCTTC
cdr3_aa: CASSYQSGSIDEQFF

v_call: TRBV28
j_call: TRBJ2-3
clone_size: -
cdr3_length: 15
d_call: -
cdr3_nt: TGTGCCAGCGGATCTGACAGGACACCCACAGATACGCAGTATTTT
cdr3_aa: CASGSDRTPTDTQYF

v_call: TRBV18
j_call: TRBJ1-2
clone_size: few
cdr3_length: 14
d_call: TRBD1
cdr3_nt: TGTGCCAGCTCACCGGGACAGGACAGCTATGGCTACACCTTC
cdr3_aa: CASSPGQDSYGYTF

v_call: TRBV18
j_call: TRBJ1-2
clone_size: -
cdr3_length: 15
d_call: -
cdr3_nt: TGTGCCAGCTCACCGGGGGGACTGAAGAACTATGGCTACACCTTC
cdr3_aa: CASSPGGLKNYGYTF

v_call: TRBV30
j_call: TRBJ2-1
clone_size: -
cdr3_length: 13
d_call: -
cdr3_nt: TGTGCCTGGAGTGTCCAGGTTTGGGATGAGCAGTTCTTC
cdr3_aa: CAWSVQVWDEQFF

v_call: TRBV7-8
j_call: TRBJ1-1
clone_size: -
cdr3_length: 14
d_call: -
cdr3_nt: TGTGCCAGCAGCCCCAACAGGGTGGGGACTGAAGCTTTCTTT
cdr3_aa: CASSPNRVGTEAFF

v_call: TRBV30
j_call: TRBJ1-1
clone_size: -
cdr3_length: 14
d_call: -
cdr3_nt: TGTGCCTGGGAGACGCACGGGATTGGCGCTGAAGCTTTCTTT
cdr3_aa: CAWETHGIGAEAFF

v_call: TRBV4-1
j_call: TRBJ1-4
clone_size: -
cdr3_length: 16
d_call: -
cdr3_nt: TGCGCCAGCAGCCAACGAAGGACAGCTACTAATGAAAAACTGTTTTTT
cdr3_aa: CASSQRRTATNEKLFF

v_call: TRBV7-6
j_call: TRBJ1-5
clone_size: -
cdr3_length: 16
d_call: -
cdr3_nt: TGTGCCAGCAGCTCTGGTGCGGGAGGGCTCGGGCAGCCCCAGCATTTT
cdr3_aa: CASSSGAGGLGQPQHF

v_call: TRBV7-6
j_call: TRBJ2-1
clone_size: once
cdr3_length: 15
d_call: -
cdr3_nt: TGTGCCAGCAGTCGAGGGGGGGGCGCCTACAATGAGCAGTTCTTC
cdr3_aa: CASSRGGGAYNEQFF

v_call: TRBV14
j_call: TRBJ1-2
clone_size: -
cdr3_length: 16
d_call: -
cdr3_nt: TGTGCCAGCAGCCAAGTAGGCGGGGGCGACGCTTATGGCTACACCTTC
cdr3_aa: CASSQVGGGDAYGYTF

v_call: TRBV30
j_call: TRBJ2-1
clone_size: -
cdr3_length: 11
d_call: -
cdr3_nt: TGTGCCTCGTCCTCCTACAATGAGCAGTTCTTC
cdr3_aa: CASSSYNEQFF

v_call: TRBV29-1
j_call: TRBJ2-7
clone_size: -
cdr3_length: 12
d_call: TRBD1
cdr3_nt: TGCAGCGTCTCCAGGGGGCCCGACGAGCAGTACTTC
cdr3_aa: CSVSRGPDEQYF

v_call: TRBV7-2
j_call: TRBJ2-7
clone_size: -
cdr3_length: 15
d_call: -
cdr3_nt: TGTGCCAGCAGCTTGGGCGGGGGCAACCCCTACGAGCAGTACTTC
cdr3_aa: CASSLGGGNPYEQYF

v_call: TRBV6-5
j_call: TRBJ2-7
clone_size: -
cdr3_length: 13
d_call: -
cdr3_nt: TGTGCCAGCGGAAACCGGGGGAACTACGAGCAGTACTTC
cdr3_aa: CASGNRGNYEQYF

v_call: TRBV30
j_call: TRBJ2-1
clone_size: -
cdr3_length: 11
d_call: -
cdr3_nt: TGTGCCTGGAGTAATACCAGGGAGCAGTTCTTC
cdr3_aa: CAWSNTREQFF

v_call: TRBV30
j_call: TRBJ2-7
clone_size: -
cdr3_length: 15
d_call: TRBD2
cdr3_nt: TGTGCCTGGAGTAAAGGGCTAGCGGGAGTGGGCGAGCAGTACTTC
cdr3_aa: CAWSKGLAGVGEQYF

v_call: TRBV7-2
j_call: TRBJ2-3
clone_size: -
cdr3_length: 16
d_call: TRBD2
cdr3_nt: TGTGCCAGCAGCTTAGCGCTAGCGGGGGCCACAGATACGCAGTATTTT
cdr3_aa: CASSLALAGATDTQYF

v_call: TRBV7-2
j_call: TRBJ1-5
clone_size: -
cdr3_length: 17
d_call: -
cdr3_nt: TGTGCCAGCAGCTTGAATCCCCCAGGGATCGGCAATCAGCCCCAGCATTTT
cdr3_aa: CASSLNPPGIGNQPQHF

v_call: TRBV5-6
j_call: TRBJ2-7
clone_size: few
cdr3_length: 14
d_call: -
cdr3_nt: TGTGCCAGCAGCTTAGCAGGACTCTACTACGAGCAGTACTTC
cdr3_aa: CASSLAGLYYEQYF

v_call: TRBV7-9
j_call: TRBJ2-7
clone_size: -
cdr3_length: 14
d_call: -
cdr3_nt: TGTGCCAGCAGCCCCCGGGAGAGGAAGTACGAGCAGTACTTC
cdr3_aa: CASSPRERKYEQYF

v_call: TRBV25-1
j_call: TRBJ2-1
clone_size: few
cdr3_length: 15
d_call: -
cdr3_nt: TGTGCCAGCAGTGAAGTCAGCAGGGCGTACAATGAGCAGTTCTTC
cdr3_aa: CASSEVSRAYNEQFF

v_call: TRBV5-6
j_call: TRBJ2-1
clone_size: -
cdr3_length: 15
d_call: -
cdr3_nt: TGTGCCAGCAGCTTACCGACAGGGACTCGAAATGAGCAGTTCTTC
cdr3_aa: CASSLPTGTRNEQFF

v_call: TRBV27
j_call: TRBJ2-6
clone_size: few
cdr3_length: 14
d_call: -
cdr3_nt: TGTGCCAGCAGTCCTCTCTCTGGGGCCAACGTCCTGACTTTC
cdr3_aa: CASSPLSGANVLTF

v_call: TRBV7-9
j_call: TRBJ2-7
clone_size: once
cdr3_length: 15
d_call: -
cdr3_nt: TGTGCCAGCAGTTCAGAGAGCGAGATAACCTACGAGCAGTACTTC
cdr3_aa: CASSSESEITYEQYF

v_call: TRBV30
j_call: TRBJ1-2
clone_size: -
cdr3_length: 13
d_call: -
cdr3_nt: TGTGCCTGGAGCCCGGGGGGGGGCAGTGGCTACACCTTC
cdr3_aa: CAWSPGGGSGYTF

v_call: TRBV28
j_call: TRBJ2-7
clone_size: -
cdr3_length: 15
d_call: TRBD2
cdr3_nt: TGTGCCAGCAGTTTACGAAGCGGGGGGCCCTACGAGCAGTACTTC
cdr3_aa: CASSLRSGGPYEQYF

v_call: TRBV7-9
j_call: TRBJ2-7
clone_size: -
cdr3_length: 12
d_call: -
cdr3_nt: TGTGCCAGCAGCGTCGGACAAGACGAGCAGTACTTC
cdr3_aa: CASSVGQDEQYF

v_call: TRBV29-1
j_call: TRBJ1-3
clone_size: -
cdr3_length: 15
d_call: TRBD1
cdr3_nt: TGCAGCGTGTATGGACAGGCATCCTCTGGAAACACCATATATTTT
cdr3_aa: CSVYGQASSGNTIYF

v_call: TRBV2
j_call: TRBJ2-1
clone_size: -
cdr3_length: 13
d_call: TRBD1
cdr3_nt: TGTGCCAGCAACGTACAGGGGGCTAGTGAGCAGTTCTTC
cdr3_aa: CASNVQGASEQFF

v_call: TRBV30
j_call: TRBJ1-1
clone_size: -
cdr3_length: 15
d_call: TRBD1
cdr3_nt: TGTGCCTGGAGTCCCTTGGACAGGGGGCGAACTGAAGCTTTCTTT
cdr3_aa: CAWSPLDRGRTEAFF

v_call: TRBV5-1
j_call: TRBJ1-2
clone_size: -
cdr3_length: 14
d_call: TRBD1
cdr3_nt: TGCGCCAGCAGCTTGCGACAGGGTTTCTATGGCTACACCTTC
cdr3_aa: CASSLRQGFYGYTF

v_call: TRBV6-6
j_call: TRBJ2-3
clone_size: few
cdr3_length: 14
d_call: -
cdr3_nt: TGTGCCAGCAGTCGGTCCTATGGCACAGATACGCAGTATTTT
cdr3_aa: CASSRSYGTDTQYF

v_call: TRBV6-1
j_call: TRBJ1-5
clone_size: -
cdr3_length: 14
d_call: -
cdr3_nt: TGTGCCAGCAGTGAAGGTGGAGGGTCCCAGCCCCAGCATTTT
cdr3_aa: CASSEGGGSQPQHF

v_call: TRBV9
j_call: TRBJ2-7
clone_size: -
cdr3_length: 16
d_call: TRBD2
cdr3_nt: TGTGCCAGCAGCGTAGCGGCTAGCGGGCCTTCCTACGAGCAGTACTTC
cdr3_aa: CASSVAASGPSYEQYF

v_call: TRBV10-3
j_call: TRBJ2-7
clone_size: few
cdr3_length: 15
d_call: TRBD2
cdr3_nt: TGTGCCATCAGCTGGGGGACTAGCGGGAACTACGAGCAGTACTTC
cdr3_aa: CAISWGTSGNYEQYF

v_call: TRBV5-1
j_call: TRBJ1-4
clone_size: -
cdr3_length: 15
d_call: TRBD1
cdr3_nt: TGCGCCAGCAGCCACGACAGGGATAGGAATGAAAAACTGTTTTTT
cdr3_aa: CASSHDRDRNEKLFF

v_call: TRBV4-3
j_call: TRBJ1-1
clone_size: -
cdr3_length: 13
d_call: -
cdr3_nt: TGCGCCAGCAGCGCTAACAGGAACACTGAAGCTTTCTTT
cdr3_aa: CASSANRNTEAFF

v_call: TRBV18
j_call: TRBJ1-2
clone_size: -
cdr3_length: 15
d_call: TRBD1
cdr3_nt: TGTGCCAGCTCACTATCGGCAGGGGGGAACTATGGCTACACCTTC
cdr3_aa: CASSLSAGGNYGYTF

v_call: TRBV5-4
j_call: TRBJ2-7
clone_size: -
cdr3_length: 15
d_call: TRBD2
cdr3_nt: TGTGCCAGCAGCCGGACGGGACTAGCGGAATACGAGCAGTACTTC
cdr3_aa: CASSRTGLAEYEQYF

v_call: TRBV30
j_call: TRBJ1-2
clone_size: -
cdr3_length: 16
d_call: -
cdr3_nt: TGTGCCTGGACCGCAGGGGTGTGGGGAAGCCACTATGGCTACACCTTC
cdr3_aa: CAWTAGVWGSHYGYTF

v_call: TRBV6-1
j_call: TRBJ1-1
clone_size: -
cdr3_length: 13
d_call: TRBD1
cdr3_nt: TGTGCCAGCAGAGGCCGGGACAGAGCTGAAGCTTTCTTT
cdr3_aa: CASRGRDRAEAFF

v_call: TRBV11-1
j_call: TRBJ2-7
clone_size: -
cdr3_length: 12
d_call: -
cdr3_nt: TGTGCCAGCAGCCCGAGGATCTACGAGCAGTACTTC
cdr3_aa: CASSPRIYEQYF

v_call: TRBV7-6
j_call: TRBJ2-1
clone_size: -
cdr3_length: 16
d_call: TRBD2
cdr3_nt: TGTGCCAGCAGCCTCTTACTAGCGGGGGGGCTACAGGAGCAGTTCTTC
cdr3_aa: CASSLLLAGGLQEQFF

v_call: TRBV4-2
j_call: TRBJ2-7
clone_size: -
cdr3_length: 20
d_call: -
cdr3_nt: TGTGCCAGCAGCCAATTCTCTTCCGTGGGTAATAGCGCTGGATCCTACGAGCAGTACTTC
cdr3_aa: CASSQFSSVGNSAGSYEQYF

v_call: TRBV29-1
j_call: TRBJ2-1
clone_size: few
cdr3_length: 13
d_call: TRBD1
cdr3_nt: TGCAGCGTTGAAGGGGGACAGCGCAATGAGCAGTTCTTC
cdr3_aa: CSVEGGQRNEQFF

v_call: TRBV28
j_call: TRBJ1-5
clone_size: -
cdr3_length: 15
d_call: TRBD1
cdr3_nt: TGTGCCAGCAGTCTTACAGGGGCTCGCAATCAGCCCCAGCATTTT
cdr3_aa: CASSLTGARNQPQHF

v_call: TRBV10-2
j_call: TRBJ1-2
clone_size: -
cdr3_length: 14
d_call: TRBD1
cdr3_nt: TGCGCCGTCCAGGGGGTGAACCCAACCGATGGCTACACCTTC
cdr3_aa: CAVQGVNPTDGYTF

v_call: TRBV2
j_call: TRBJ2-2
clone_size: once
cdr3_length: 14
d_call: TRBD2
cdr3_nt: TGTGCCAGCGGTGGGACTAGCCGCACCGGGGAGCTGTTTTTT
cdr3_aa: CASGGTSRTGELFF

v_call: TRBV4-1
j_call: TRBJ2-7
clone_size: -
cdr3_length: 15
d_call: TRBD2
cdr3_nt: TGCGCCAGCAGCCAACCCGGGACTAACTCCTACGAGCAGTACTTC
cdr3_aa: CASSQPGTNSYEQYF

v_call: TRBV6-5
j_call: TRBJ1-5
clone_size: -
cdr3_length: 15
d_call: TRBD1
cdr3_nt: TGTGCCAGCAGTGGAGGACAGGGGCCCAATCAGCCCCAGCATTTT
cdr3_aa: CASSGGQGPNQPQHF

v_call: TRBV28
j_call: TRBJ1-1
clone_size: once
cdr3_length: 14
d_call: -
cdr3_nt: TGTGCCAGCCTACAGTCTCCCCGGGGGACTGAAGCTTTCTTT
cdr3_aa: CASLQSPRGTEAFF